The rows below give T cell receptor beta chains drawn from one sample of a study of regulatory T cells in long-lasting Graves disease. TCRdb re-called the multiplex PCR reads through MiXCR, storing one row per CDR3 protein. The sample lists hundreds of thousands of distinct CDR3 sequences; 15% to 20% were seen once. The sample also formed part of further work on T cells in Graves' hyperthyroidism and ophthalmopathy.

The sample in question was peripheral blood mononuclear cells (PBMCs), obtained at new diagnosis, from a patient treated with antithyroid drugs. The receptors originated from a man between 18 and 35 years old with Graves disease. Both conserved end residues are part of each CDR3. D genes are given only for firm matches. Clone size is shown for a subset of rows, as once, few, many or a class of expanded clone.

NA	TRBV20-1	NA	TRBJ1-4	CSARGIGRNNEKLFF	TGCAGTGCTAGAGGGATAGGGAGAAATAATGAAAAACTGTTTTTT
NA	TRBV7-9	once	TRBJ2-2	CASSRREGMAGELFF	TGTGCCAGCAGCCGCCGGGAAGGAATGGCCGGGGAGCTGTTTTTT
NA	TRBV7-2	many	TRBJ2-7	CASSLIRGGYEQYF	TGTGCCAGCAGCTTAATAAGGGGAGGCTACGAGCAGTACTTC
NA	TRBV28	few	TRBJ1-2	CASSETLLYGYTF	TGTGCCAGCAGCGAGACATTGCTCTATGGCTACACCTTC
NA	TRBV7-2	many	TRBJ2-3	CASSLNRAGVGADTQYF	TGTGCCAGCAGCTTAAACAGGGCGGGAGTAGGCGCAGATACGCAGTATTTT
NA	TRBV6-5	NA	TRBJ1-2	CASSYGQGVYGYTF	TGTGCCAGCAGTTACGGGCAGGGAGTCTATGGCTACACCTTC
NA	TRBV20-1	NA	TRBJ1-5	CSARAGEQPQHF	TGCAGTGCTCGGGCAGGGGAGCAGCCCCAGCATTTT
NA	TRBV2	few	TRBJ1-1	CASRVDFSEAFF	TGTGCCAGCAGGGTTGACTTCTCTGAAGCTTTCTTT
NA	TRBV29-1	many	TRBJ2-2	CSVVSTGELFF	TGCAGCGTTGTCAGCACCGGGGAGCTGTTTTTT
TRBD2	TRBV11-2	many	TRBJ2-1	CASSLDSRTSGISYNEQFF	TGTGCCAGCAGCTTAGATAGCCGGACTAGCGGGATTTCCTACAATGAGCAGTTCTTC
NA	TRBV6-1	many	TRBJ2-3	CASSETHGWTDTQYF	TGTGCCAGCAGTGAAACGCACGGTTGGACAGATACGCAGTATTTT
TRBD1	TRBV11-2	NA	TRBJ1-5	CASSLAGQPNQPQHF	TGTGCCAGCAGCTTAGCGGGACAGCCTAATCAGCCCCAGCATTTT
NA	TRBV20-1	many	TRBJ2-3	CSAPGSTDTQYF	TGCAGTGCTCCAGGCAGCACAGATACGCAGTATTTT
NA	TRBV20-1	NA	TRBJ1-2	CSAQNVGAQGEGGGYTF	TGCAGTGCGCAGAATGTGGGGGCGCAGGGTGAGGGAGGCGGCTACACCTTC
NA	TRBV20-1	NA	TRBJ1-3	CSARPPNSGNTIYF	TGCAGTGCTAGACCGCCGAACTCTGGAAACACCATATATTTT
TRBD1	TRBV12-3/TRBV12-4	few	TRBJ1-2	CASSLLTGGTNGYTF	TGTGCCAGCAGTCTACTAACAGGGGGCACCAATGGCTACACCTTC
NA	TRBV19	NA	TRBJ1-1	CASRPQGRPEAFF	TGTGCCAGTCGTCCCCAGGGCAGGCCTGAAGCTTTCTTT
NA	TRBV11-2	many	TRBJ2-7	CASSLDGQGYEQYF	TGTGCCAGCAGCTTAGACGGTCAGGGATACGAGCAGTACTTC
NA	TRBV7-2	few	TRBJ1-5	CASSLATGGKSNQPQHF	TGTGCCAGCAGCTTAGCCACAGGTGGTAAGAGCAATCAGCCCCAGCATTTT
TRBD1	TRBV5-1	few	TRBJ1-5	CASSLAPGQAQHF	TGCGCCAGCAGCTTGGCTCCGGGACAGGCCCAGCATTTT
TRBD1	TRBV6-1	NA	TRBJ2-1	CASTKIDRVDEQFF	TGTGCCAGCACCAAAATCGACAGGGTCGATGAGCAGTTCTTC
TRBD2	TRBV6-1	many	TRBJ2-2	CASATPLAGNTGELFF	TGTGCCAGCGCAACACCACTAGCGGGCAACACCGGGGAGCTGTTTTTT
NA	TRBV9	NA	TRBJ2-7	CASSLLGEGIHEQYF	TGTGCCAGCAGCTTACTCGGTGAGGGTATCCACGAGCAGTACTTC
TRBD1	TRBV7-9	many	TRBJ2-1	CASSSLRDRGNEQFF	TGTGCCAGCAGCTCTTTAAGGGACAGGGGGAATGAGCAGTTCTTC
TRBD2	TRBV11-2	NA	TRBJ2-3	CASSPSPGLAADTQYF	TGTGCCAGCAGCCCAAGCCCGGGACTAGCGGCAGATACGCAGTATTTT
NA	TRBV2	many	TRBJ2-4	CASRAPEAIQYF	TGTGCCAGCAGGGCACCGGAGGCCATTCAGTACTTC
TRBD2	TRBV27	many	TRBJ2-5	CASSLRQGRRTSGTEYF	TGTGCCAGCAGTTTACGACAGGGGCGAAGGACTAGCGGGACCGAGTACTTC
NA	TRBV29-1	few	TRBJ2-3	CSVGFASTDTQYF	TGCAGCGTTGGCTTCGCAAGCACAGATACGCAGTATTTT
NA	TRBV12-3/TRBV12-4	NA	TRBJ2-5	CASSPGATQYF	TGTGCCAGCAGTCCAGGAGCGACCCAGTACTTC
NA	TRBV11-3	many	TRBJ2-5	CASSLNRDQETQYF	TGTGCCAGCAGCTTAAACCGAGATCAAGAGACCCAGTACTTC
TRBD1	TRBV11-2	many	TRBJ1-1	CASRDRGNTEAFF	TGTGCCAGCAGGGACAGGGGGAACACTGAAGCTTTCTTT
TRBD2	TRBV19	NA	TRBJ2-4	CASGTTSGAKNIQYF	TGTGCCAGCGGGACTACCTCAGGAGCCAAAAACATTCAGTACTTC